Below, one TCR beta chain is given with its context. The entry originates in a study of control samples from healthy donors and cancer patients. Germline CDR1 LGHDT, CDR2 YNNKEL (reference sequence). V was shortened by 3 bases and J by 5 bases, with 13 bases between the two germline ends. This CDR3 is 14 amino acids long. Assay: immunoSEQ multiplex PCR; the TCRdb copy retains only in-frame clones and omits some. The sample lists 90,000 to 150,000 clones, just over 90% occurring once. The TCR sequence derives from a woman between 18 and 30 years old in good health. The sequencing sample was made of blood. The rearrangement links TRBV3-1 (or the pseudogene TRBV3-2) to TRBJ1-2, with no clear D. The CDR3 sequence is CASSQEARGYGYTF. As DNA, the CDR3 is TGTGCCAGCAGCCAGGAGGCGAGAGGGTATGGCTACACCTTC.